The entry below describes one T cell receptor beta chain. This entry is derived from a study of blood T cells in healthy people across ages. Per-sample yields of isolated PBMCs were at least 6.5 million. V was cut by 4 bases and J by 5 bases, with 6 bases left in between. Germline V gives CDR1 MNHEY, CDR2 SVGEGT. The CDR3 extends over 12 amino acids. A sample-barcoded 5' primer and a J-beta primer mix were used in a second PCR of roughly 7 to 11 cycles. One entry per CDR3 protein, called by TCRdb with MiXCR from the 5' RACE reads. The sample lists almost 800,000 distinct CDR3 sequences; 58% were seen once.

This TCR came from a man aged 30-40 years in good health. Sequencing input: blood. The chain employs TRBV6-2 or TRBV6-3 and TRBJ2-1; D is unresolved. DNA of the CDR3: TGTGCCAGCAGTTCGGACCACAATGAGCAGTTCTTC. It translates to CASSSDHNEQFF.